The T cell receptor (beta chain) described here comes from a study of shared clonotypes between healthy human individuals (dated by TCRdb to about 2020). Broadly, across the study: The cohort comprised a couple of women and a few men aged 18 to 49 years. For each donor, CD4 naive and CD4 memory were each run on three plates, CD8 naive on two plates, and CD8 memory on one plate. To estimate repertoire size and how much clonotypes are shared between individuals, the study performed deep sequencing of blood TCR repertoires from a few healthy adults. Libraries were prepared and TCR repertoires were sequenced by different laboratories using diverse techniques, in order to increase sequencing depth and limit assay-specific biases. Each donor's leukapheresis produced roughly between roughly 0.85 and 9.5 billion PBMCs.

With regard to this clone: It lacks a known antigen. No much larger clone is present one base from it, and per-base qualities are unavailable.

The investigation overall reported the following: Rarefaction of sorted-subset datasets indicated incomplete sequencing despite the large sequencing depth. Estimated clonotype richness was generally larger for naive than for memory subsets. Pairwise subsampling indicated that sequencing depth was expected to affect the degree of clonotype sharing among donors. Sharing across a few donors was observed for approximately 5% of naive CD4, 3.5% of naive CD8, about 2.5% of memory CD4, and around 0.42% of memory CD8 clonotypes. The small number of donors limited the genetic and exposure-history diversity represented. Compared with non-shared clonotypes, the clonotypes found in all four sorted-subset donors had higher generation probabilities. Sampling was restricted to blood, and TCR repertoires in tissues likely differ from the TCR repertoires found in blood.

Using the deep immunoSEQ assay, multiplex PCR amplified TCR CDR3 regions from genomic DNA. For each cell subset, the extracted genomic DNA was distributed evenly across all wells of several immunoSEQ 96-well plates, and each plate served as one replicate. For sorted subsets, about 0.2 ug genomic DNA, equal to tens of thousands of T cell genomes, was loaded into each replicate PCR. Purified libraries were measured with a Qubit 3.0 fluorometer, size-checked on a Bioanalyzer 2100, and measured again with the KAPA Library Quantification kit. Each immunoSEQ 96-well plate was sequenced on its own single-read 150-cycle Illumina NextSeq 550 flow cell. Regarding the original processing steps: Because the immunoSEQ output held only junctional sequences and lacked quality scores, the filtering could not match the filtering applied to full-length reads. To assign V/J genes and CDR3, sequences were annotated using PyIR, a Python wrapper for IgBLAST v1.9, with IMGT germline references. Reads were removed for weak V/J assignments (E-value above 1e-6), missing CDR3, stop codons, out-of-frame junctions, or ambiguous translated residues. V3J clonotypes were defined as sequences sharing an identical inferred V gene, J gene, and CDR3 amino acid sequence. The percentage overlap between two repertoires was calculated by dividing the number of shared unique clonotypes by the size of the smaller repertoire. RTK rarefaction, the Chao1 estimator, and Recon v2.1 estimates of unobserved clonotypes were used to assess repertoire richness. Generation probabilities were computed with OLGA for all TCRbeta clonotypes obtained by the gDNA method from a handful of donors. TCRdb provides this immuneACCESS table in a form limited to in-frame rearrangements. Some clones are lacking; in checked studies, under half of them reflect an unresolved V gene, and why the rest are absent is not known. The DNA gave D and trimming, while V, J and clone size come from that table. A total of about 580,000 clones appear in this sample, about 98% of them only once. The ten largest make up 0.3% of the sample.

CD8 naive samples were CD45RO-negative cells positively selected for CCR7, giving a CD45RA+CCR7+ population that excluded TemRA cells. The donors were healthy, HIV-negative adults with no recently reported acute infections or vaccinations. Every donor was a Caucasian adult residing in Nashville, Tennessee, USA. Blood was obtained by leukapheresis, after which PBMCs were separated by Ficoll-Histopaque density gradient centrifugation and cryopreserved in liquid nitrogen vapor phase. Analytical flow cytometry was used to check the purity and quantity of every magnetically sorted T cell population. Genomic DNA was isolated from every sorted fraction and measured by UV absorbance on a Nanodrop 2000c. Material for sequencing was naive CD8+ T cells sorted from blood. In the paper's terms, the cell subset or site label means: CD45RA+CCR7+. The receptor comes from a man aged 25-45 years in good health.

The nucleotide sequence reads TGTGCCAGCAGCTCCGCTATATGGGAAAAACTGTTTTTT. This sequence encodes CASSSAIWEKLFF. The sequence joins TRBV7-9 to TRBJ1-4; the D gene is unclear. The CDR3 spans 13 residues, from the cysteine through the phenylalanine. CDR3 DNA only is kept here, 39 bases in frame from base 1. V drops 4 bases and J drops 8 bases, leaving 11 bases in between. CDR1 and CDR2, per the germline V gene (reference sequence), are SEHNR and FQNEAQ.